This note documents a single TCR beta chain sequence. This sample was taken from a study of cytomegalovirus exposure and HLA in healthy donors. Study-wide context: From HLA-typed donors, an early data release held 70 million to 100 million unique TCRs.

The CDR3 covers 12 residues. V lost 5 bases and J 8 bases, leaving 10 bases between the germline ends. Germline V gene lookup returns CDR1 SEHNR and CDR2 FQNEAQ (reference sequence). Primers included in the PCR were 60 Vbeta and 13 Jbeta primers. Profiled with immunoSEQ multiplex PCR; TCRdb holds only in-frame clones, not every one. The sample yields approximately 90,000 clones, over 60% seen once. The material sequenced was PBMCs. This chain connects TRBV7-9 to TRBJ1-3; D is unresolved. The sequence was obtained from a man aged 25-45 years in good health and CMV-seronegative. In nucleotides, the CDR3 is TGTGCCAGCAGCGCCCTCGGGGACACCATATATTTT. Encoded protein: CASSALGDTIYF.